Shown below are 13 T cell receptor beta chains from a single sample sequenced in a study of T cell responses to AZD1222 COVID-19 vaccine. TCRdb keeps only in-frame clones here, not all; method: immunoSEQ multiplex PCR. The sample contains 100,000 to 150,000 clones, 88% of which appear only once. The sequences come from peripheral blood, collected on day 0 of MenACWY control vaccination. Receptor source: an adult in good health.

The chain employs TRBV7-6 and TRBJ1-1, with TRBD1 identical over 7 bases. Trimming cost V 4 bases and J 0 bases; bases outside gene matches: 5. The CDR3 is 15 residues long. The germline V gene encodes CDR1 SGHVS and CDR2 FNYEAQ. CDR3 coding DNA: TGTGCCAGCAGCTCTATGGGACAGATGAACACTGAAGCTTTCTTT. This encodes CASSSMGQMNTEAFF.

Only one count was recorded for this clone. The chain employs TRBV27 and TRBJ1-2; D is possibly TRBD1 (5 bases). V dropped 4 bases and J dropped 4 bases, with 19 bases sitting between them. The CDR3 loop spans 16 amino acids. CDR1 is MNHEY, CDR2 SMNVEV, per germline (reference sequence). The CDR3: CASSSAQRGVGYGYTF. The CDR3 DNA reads TGTGCCAGCAGTTCCGCTCAAAGGGGCGTAGGCTATGGCTACACCTTC.

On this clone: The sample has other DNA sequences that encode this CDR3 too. CDR3: CASSLGAGSSYEQYF. CDR3 nucleotide sequence: TGTGCCAGCAGCCTGGGGGCAGGGAGCTCCTACGAGCAGTACTTC. V and J are TRBV5-4 and TRBJ2-7, with D tentatively TRBD1 (6 bases). Germline CDR1 and CDR2: SGHNT and YYREEE (reference sequence). The ends were cut back, 4 bases at V and 0 bases at J, with 14 bases in the middle. The CDR3 contains 15 residues. Filled out from reference TRBV5-4 and TRBJ2-7, the complete variable domain reads ETGVTQSPTHLIKTRGQQVTLRCSSQSGHNTVSWYQQALGQGPQFIFQYYREEENGRGNFPPRFSGLQFPNYSSELNVNALELDDSALYLCASSLGAGSSYEQYFGPGTRLTVT.

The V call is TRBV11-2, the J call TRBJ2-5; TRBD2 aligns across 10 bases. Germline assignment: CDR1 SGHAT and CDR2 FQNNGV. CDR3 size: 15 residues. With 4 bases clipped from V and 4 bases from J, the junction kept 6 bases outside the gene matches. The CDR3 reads CASSWESGGGETQYF. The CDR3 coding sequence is TGTGCCAGCAGCTGGGAGAGCGGGGGGGGAGAGACCCAGTACTTC. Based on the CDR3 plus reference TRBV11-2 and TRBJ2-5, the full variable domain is EAGVAQSPRYKIIEKRQSVAFWCNPISGHATLYWYQQILGQGPKLLIQFQNNGVVDDSQLPKDRFSAERLKGVDSTLKIQPAKLEDSAVYLCASSWESGGGETQYFGPGTRLLVL.

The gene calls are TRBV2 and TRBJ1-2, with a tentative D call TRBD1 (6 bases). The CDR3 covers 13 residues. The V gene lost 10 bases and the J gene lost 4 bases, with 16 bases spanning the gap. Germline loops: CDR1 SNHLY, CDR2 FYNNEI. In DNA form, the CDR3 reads TGTGCCACCCCGCCCAGGGGACCCTATGGCTACACCTTC. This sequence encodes CATPPRGPYGYTF.

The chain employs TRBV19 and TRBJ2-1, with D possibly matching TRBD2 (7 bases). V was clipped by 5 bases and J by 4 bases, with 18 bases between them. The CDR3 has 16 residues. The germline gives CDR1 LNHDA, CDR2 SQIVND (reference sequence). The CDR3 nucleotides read TGTGCCAGTAGTTCCCTTGGGGGGAGGGGGTACAATGAGCAGTTCTTC. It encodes CASSSLGGRGYNEQFF.

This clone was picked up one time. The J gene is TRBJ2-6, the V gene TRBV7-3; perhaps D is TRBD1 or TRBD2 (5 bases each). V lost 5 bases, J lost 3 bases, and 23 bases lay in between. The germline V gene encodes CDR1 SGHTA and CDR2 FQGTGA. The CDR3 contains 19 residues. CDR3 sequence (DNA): TGTGCCAGCAGCCGGGAAGGATCAGGGTTGGCGGGTGGGGCCAACGTCCTGACTTTC. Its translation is CASSREGSGLAGGANVLTF. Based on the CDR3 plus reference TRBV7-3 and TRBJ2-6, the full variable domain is GAGVSQTPSNKVTEKGKYVELRCDPISGHTALYWYRQSLGQGPEFLIYFQGTGAADDSGLPNDRFFAVRPEGSVSTLKIQRTERGDSAVYLCASSREGSGLAGGANVLTFGAGSRLTVL.

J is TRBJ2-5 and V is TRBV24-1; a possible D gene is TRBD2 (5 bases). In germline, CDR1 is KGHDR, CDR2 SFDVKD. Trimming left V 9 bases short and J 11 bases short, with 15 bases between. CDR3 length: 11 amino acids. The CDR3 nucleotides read TGTGCCACCCTCCGGAGGCCAGATCAGTACTTC. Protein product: CATLRRPDQYF.

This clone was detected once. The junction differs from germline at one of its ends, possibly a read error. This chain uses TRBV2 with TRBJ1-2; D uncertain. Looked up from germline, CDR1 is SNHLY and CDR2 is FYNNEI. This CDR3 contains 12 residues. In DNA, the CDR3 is TGTGCCAGCAGTGAATTCGGGAGTCGGTTACGCTTC. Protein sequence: CASSEFGSRLRF.

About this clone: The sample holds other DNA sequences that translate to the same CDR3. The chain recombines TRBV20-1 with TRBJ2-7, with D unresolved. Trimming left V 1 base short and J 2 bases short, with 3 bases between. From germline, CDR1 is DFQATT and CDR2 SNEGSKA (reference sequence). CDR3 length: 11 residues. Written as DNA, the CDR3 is TGCAGTGCTAGAGGCGCCTACGAGCAGTACTTC. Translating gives CSARGAYEQYF.

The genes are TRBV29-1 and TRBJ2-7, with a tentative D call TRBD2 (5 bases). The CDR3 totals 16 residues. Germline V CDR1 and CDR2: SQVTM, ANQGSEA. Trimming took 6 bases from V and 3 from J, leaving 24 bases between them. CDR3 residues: CSVGLTSGRNFYEQYF. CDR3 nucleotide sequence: TGCAGCGTCGGACTCACAAGCGGTCGAAACTTCTACGAGCAGTACTTC.

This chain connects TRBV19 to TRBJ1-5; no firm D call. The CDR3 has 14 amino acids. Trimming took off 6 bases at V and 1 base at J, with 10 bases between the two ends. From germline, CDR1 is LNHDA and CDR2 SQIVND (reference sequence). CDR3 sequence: CASSLGMSNQPQHF. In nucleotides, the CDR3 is TGTGCCAGTAGCCTGGGGATGAGCAATCAGCCCCAGCATTTT. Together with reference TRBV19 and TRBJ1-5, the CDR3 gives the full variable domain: DGGITQSPKYLFRKEGQNVTLSCEQNLNHDAMYWYRQDPGQGLRLIYYSQIVNDFQKGDIAEGYSVSREKKESFPLTVTSAQKNPTAFYLCASSLGMSNQPQHFGDGTRLSIL.

The CDR3: CASILGGNSGNTIYF. CDR3 coding DNA: TGTGCCAGTATCCTGGGGGGAAACTCTGGAAACACCATATATTTT. The chain carries TRBV19 and TRBJ1-3; maybe TRBD1 (5 bases). The CDR3 loop spans 15 amino acids. Germline CDR1 is LNHDA and CDR2 is SQIVND (reference sequence). Trimming cost V 7 bases and J 0 bases, with 13 bases left between them. Looking up the rest from reference TRBV19 and TRBJ1-3 gives the full variable domain: DGGITQSPKYLFRKEGQNVTLSCEQNLNHDAMYWYRQDPGQGLRLIYYSQIVNDFQKGDIAEGYSVSREKKESFPLTVTSAQKNPTAFYLCASILGGNSGNTIYFGEGSWLTVV.